The T cell receptor (beta chain) described here comes from a study of response to subunit inactivated influenza vaccine (dated by TCRdb to about 2018). Concerning the study at large: To follow how T cells responded to a trivalent subunit inactivated influenza vaccine, the researchers relied on deep quantitative profiling of the T cell receptor repertoire.

The method was RT-PCR. The listed sequencing device is Illumina HiSeq 2500. Starting from the raw public reads, TCRdb applied fastp trimming at Q25, assembled clones with MiXCR and retained in-frame beta chains. A single entry per CDR3 protein holds the most common genes and DNA from its merged rows. Within this sample are about 780,000 distinct CDR3 sequences, with less than 20% of them counted one time only. About a tenth of the sample comes from the top ten. V drops 4 bases and J drops 4 bases, leaving 8 bases in between. In the germline V gene, CDR1 corresponds to MDHEN and CDR2 to SYDVKM. There are 12 amino acids in the CDR3, from cysteine to phenylalanine inclusive. Of all the DNA, just the CDR3 is kept, 36 bases in frame from base 1. As concerns this clonotype: Its antigen specificity is not known. Per-base quality was not reported, and no clone a single base away is much larger than it.

Study-wide findings and limitations: The authors proposed that each seasonal influenza vaccination may bring in only a limited number of new T cells.

The rearranged chain carries TRBV28 and TRBJ2-7; the D gene is unclear. The TCR sequence derives from a man between 45 and 60 years old who received an inactivated influenza vaccine. Donor details come from another sample of the same person, matched by shared clones. This material consisted of PBMCs from blood, taken around 5 days after vaccination. The CDR3 corresponds to CASSSKRYEQYF. At the DNA level, the sequence is TGTGCCAGCAGTTCGAAGAGGTACGAGCAGTACTTC.